This T cell receptor (beta chain) came from a study of T cells in tumors after PD-1 blockade. Trimming took 0 bases from V and 1 from J, leaving 2 bases between them. This CDR3 region has 13 residues. The V gene's germline CDR1 is SGHKS and CDR2 YYEKEE (reference sequence). Clones were read by immunoSEQ multiplex PCR, and TCRdb kept only the in-frame ones, dropping some. The table records about 63,000 clones, around 72% of them present only once. This clonotype was sampled from a human donor with basal cell carcinoma. The sample in question was PBMCs, obtained after anti-PD-1 treatment. The V gene is TRBV5-5, the J gene TRBJ1-5; D not certain. CDR3 DNA: TGTGCCAGCAGCTTGGGCAGCAATCAGCCCCAGCATTTT. It encodes CASSLGSNQPQHF.